Shown below are 7 T cell receptor beta chains from a single sample sequenced in a study of monozygotic twins with inflammatory bowel disease. TCRdb re-called the 5' RACE reads; one entry per CDR3 protein, DNA not given. The table lists about 350,000 distinct CDR3 sequences. The specimen was blood. The receptors shown here come from a human donor with ulcerative colitis or Crohn's disease, or a healthy co-twin of an affected twin (not recorded which).

CDR3 protein: CASSQQGADQPQHF. The chain links TRBV18 to TRBJ1-5. The CDR3 runs to 14 residues. Looked up from germline, CDR1 is KGHSH and CDR2 is LQKENI.

V usage is TRBV5-8 and J usage is TRBJ2-1. The CDR3 runs to 14 residues. Germline V gene lookup returns CDR1 SGHTS and CDR2 YDEGEE. The CDR3 here is CASSLVIPYNEQFF.

The gene calls are TRBV10-3 and TRBJ1-6; TCRdb names TRBD1, which stays unverified in the absence of DNA. The CDR3 spans 14 residues. CDR1 and CDR2 (germline): ENHRY, SYGVKD. CDR3 residues: CAISESYGGSPLHF.

V and J are TRBV14 and TRBJ2-3; TCRdb's D call, TRBD1, is unchecked because there is no DNA. This CDR3 comprises 16 residues. Germline loops: CDR1 SGHDN, CDR2 FVKESK. This CDR3 reads CASSQDEGQSTDTQYF.

V gene TRBV25-1 combines with J gene TRBJ1-5; TCRdb proposes TRBD1, but this gene call is untestable without DNA. The CDR3 loop spans 13 amino acids. The germline CDR1 and CDR2 sequences are MGHDK and SYGVNS. CDR3 region: CASSWASNQPQHF. The full variable domain, its missing parts supplied by reference TRBV25-1 and TRBJ1-5, is EADIYQTPRYLVIGTGKKITLECSQTMGHDKMYWYQQDPGMELHLIHYSYGVNSTEKGDLSSESTVSRIRTEHFPLTLESARPSHTSQYLCASSWASNQPQHFGDGTRLSIL.

The chain carries TRBV5-1 and TRBJ2-1; TCRdb gives TRBD2 as the D gene, but with no DNA this cannot be confirmed. The CDR3 is made up of 15 amino acids. Germline V gene sequence: CDR1 SGHRS, CDR2 YFSETQ. The CDR3 spells CASSLSGGPYNEQFF.

V and J are TRBV18 and TRBJ1-2; TCRdb reports TRBD1, a call that lacks DNA to check it against. CDR1 KGHSH and CDR2 LQKENI come from the germline V gene. There are 14 residues in the CDR3. CDR3 sequence reads: CASSPDRNPYGYTF.